This T cell receptor (beta chain) was captured by sequencing in a study of monozygotic twins with cystic fibrosis. With V trimmed by 9 bases and J by 4 bases, 9 bases remained unmatched. The V gene's germline CDR1 is MGHRA and CDR2 YSYEKL. The CDR3 spans 13 residues. Generated by immunoSEQ multiplex PCR, the TCRdb table keeps only in-frame clones and is missing some. The repertoire holds about 22,000 clones, 95% to 98% seen once, with 0.15% in the top ten. What was sequenced was blood. This receptor was taken from a girl aged 10 to 17 with cystic fibrosis. The rearrangement uses TRBV4-1 and TRBJ2-7; TRBD2 agrees at 7 bases. CDR3 nucleotide sequence: TGCGCCAGGAAGAGTGGGGGGGGATACGAGCAGTACTTC. It codes for CARKSGGGYEQYF.